Included here is one T cell receptor (beta chain) sequence, with context. What it recognizes is unknown. The V end lost 4 bases, the J end lost 8 bases, and 21 bases lay between the germline ends. This CDR3 has 15 residues. Germline lookup yields CDR1 SGHRS and CDR2 YFSETQ. This sample stems from a study of a mutant IDH1 vaccine in newly diagnosed glioma. Study-level background: Across weeks 1, 3, 5, 7, 11, 15, 19 and 23, patients received a vaccination each time, eight in all. With temozolomide cycles, or 4-6 weeks after radiotherapy alone, vaccination was started. Radiotherapy, temozolomide, or both had been given previously, and both were given to most. The study's findings and limits: Among patients, approximately 93% showed immune responses induced by the vaccine.

The time point here: week 23, last vaccination. Alongside topical imiquimod, each dose of vaccine comprised 300 ug of mutant IDH1 20-mer peptide. Produced via immunoSEQ multiplex PCR; TCRdb's table is partial and in-frame only. This table has tens of thousands of clones, roughly three quarters appearing once. The gene calls are TRBV5-1 and TRBJ1-2; D is perhaps TRBD1 (5 bases). The starting material was PBMCs, obtained from a glioma patient whose treatment included an IDH1 peptide vaccine. The TCR comes from a woman in her thirties or forties with glioma. Some clones in this sample may be carry-over from other donors' samples. The CDR3 here is CASSLAVRGDRGYTF. The CDR3 DNA sequence: TGCGCCAGCAGCCTAGCGGTTAGGGGAGATCGGGGCTACACCTTC.